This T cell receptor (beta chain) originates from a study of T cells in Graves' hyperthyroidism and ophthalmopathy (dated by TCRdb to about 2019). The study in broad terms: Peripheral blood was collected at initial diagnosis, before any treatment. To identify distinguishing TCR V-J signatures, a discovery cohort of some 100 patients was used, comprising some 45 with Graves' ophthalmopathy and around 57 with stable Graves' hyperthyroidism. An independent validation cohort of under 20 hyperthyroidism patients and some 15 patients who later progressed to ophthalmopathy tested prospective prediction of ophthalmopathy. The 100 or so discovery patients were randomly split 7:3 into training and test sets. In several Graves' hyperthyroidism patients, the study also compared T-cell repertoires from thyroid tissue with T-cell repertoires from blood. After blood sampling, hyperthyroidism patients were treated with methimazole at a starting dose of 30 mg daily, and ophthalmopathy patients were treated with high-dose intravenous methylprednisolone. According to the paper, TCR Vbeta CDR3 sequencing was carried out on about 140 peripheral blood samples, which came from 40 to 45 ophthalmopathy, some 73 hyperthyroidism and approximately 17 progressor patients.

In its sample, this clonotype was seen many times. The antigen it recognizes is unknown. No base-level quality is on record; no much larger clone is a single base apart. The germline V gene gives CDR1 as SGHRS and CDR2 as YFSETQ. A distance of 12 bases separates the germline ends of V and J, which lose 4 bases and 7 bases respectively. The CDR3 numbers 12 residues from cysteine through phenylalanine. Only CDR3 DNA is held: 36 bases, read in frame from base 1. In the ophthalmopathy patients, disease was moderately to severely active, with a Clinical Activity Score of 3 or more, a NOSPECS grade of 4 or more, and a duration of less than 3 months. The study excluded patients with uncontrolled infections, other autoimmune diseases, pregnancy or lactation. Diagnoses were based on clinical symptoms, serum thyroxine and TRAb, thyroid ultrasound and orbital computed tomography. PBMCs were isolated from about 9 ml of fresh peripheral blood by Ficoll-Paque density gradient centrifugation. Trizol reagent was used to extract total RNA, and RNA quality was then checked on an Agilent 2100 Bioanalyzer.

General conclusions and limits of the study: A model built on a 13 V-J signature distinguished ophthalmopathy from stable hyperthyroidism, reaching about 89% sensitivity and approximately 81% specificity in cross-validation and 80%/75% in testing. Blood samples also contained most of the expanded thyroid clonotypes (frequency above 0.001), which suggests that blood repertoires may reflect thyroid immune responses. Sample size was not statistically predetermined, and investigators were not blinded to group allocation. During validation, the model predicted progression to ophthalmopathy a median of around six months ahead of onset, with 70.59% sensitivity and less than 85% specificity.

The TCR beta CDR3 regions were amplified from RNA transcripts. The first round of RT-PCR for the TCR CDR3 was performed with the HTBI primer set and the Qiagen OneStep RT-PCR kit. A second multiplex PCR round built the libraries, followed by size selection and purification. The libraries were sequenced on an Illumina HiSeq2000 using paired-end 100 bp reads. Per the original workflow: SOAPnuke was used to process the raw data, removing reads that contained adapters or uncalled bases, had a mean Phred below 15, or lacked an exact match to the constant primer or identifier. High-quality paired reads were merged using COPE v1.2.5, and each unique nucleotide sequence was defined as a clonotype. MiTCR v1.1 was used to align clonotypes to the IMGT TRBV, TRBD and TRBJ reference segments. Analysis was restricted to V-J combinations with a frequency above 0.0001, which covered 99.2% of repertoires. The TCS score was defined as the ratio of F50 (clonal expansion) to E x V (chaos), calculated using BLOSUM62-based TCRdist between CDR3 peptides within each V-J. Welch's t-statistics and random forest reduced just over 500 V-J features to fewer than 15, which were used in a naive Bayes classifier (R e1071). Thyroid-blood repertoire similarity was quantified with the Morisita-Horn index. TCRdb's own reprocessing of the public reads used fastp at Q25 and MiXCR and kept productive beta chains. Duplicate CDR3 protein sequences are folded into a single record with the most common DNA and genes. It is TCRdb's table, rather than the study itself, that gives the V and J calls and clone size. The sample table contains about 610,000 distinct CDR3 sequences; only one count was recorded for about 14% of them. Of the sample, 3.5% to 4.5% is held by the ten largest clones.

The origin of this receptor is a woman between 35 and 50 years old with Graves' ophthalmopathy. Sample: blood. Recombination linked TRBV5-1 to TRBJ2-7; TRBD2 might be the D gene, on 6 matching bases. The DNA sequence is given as TGCGCCAGCAGCCCCGGGGGTGTAGAGCAGTACTTC. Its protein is CASSPGGVEQYF.